The present T cell receptor beta chain was sequenced within a study of T cell responses to AZD1222 COVID-19 vaccine. Data came from immunoSEQ multiplex PCR; TCRdb stores just in-frame clones and leaves some out. The sample shows some 200,000 clones, approximately 94% of them seen only once. CDR1 is LNHDA and CDR2 is SQIVND in the germline V gene (reference sequence). This CDR3 is 13 amino acids long. Trimming stripped 4 bases from V and 7 bases from J, with 13 bases between. General study results and limits: Nearly half of spike-specific TCRs reportedly go after variant regions that carry no mutations. White British donors predominated, females outnumbered males, and clonal diversity was possibly underestimated.

Turning to this clone: Its antigen is unknown.

The chain couples TRBV19 to TRBJ1-2, with D unresolved. The sequence was obtained from an adult who received the MenACWY meningococcal vaccine as a control. This specimen was peripheral blood, taken 28 days after the second dose of the MenACWY control vaccine. CDR3 in amino acids: CASSTHLTGGYTF. CDR3 in DNA: TGTGCCAGTAGTACCCACCTCACGGGTGGCTACACCTTC.